The clone carrying this T cell receptor (beta chain) came up many times. The antigen is undetermined. This sample was included in a study of T-cell memory formation after mild COVID-19. Study outcomes and limitations: The authors left the SARS-CoV-2 specificity of second-wave clones peaking on day 37 unconfirmed.

The V gene end was trimmed by 5 bases and the J gene end by 4 bases; junction bases not matched to a gene: 3. The CDR3 spans 15 residues. CDR1 LGHDT and CDR2 YNNKEL come from the germline V gene (reference sequence). TCRdb ran MiXCR on the 5' RACE reads and lists one entry per CDR3 protein. The data show 300,000 to 350,000 distinct CDR3 sequences, roughly an eighth seen once. V gene TRBV3-1 combines with J gene TRBJ2-5; TRBD2 matches at 14 bases. The sequencing sample was made of PBMCs or a T cell subset sorted from them (not recorded which). The origin of this receptor is a man aged 18 to 30 who had mild COVID-19 (a few samples of this study predate the infection). Cell type and time point are not known. The CDR3, as DNA: TGTGCCAGCAGCGGGACTAGCGGGGGCCGAGAGACCCAGTACTTC. Amino acid sequence: CASSGTSGGRETQYF.